The 29 T cell receptor beta chains in this list originate from one sample, sequenced in a study of identical twins. Via MiXCR, TCRdb re-called the 5' RACE reads, giving one row per CDR3 protein. Of around 490,000 distinct CDR3 sequences listed, about a fifth were seen once; the top ten hold around 0.48%. The sample was also reused in another study, on yellow fever vaccine responses in identical twins.

Material: CD4+ T cells sorted from blood. The receptor source for this set is a woman aged 18-30 years in good health.

The table lists this clonotype with a few counts. The chain employs TRBV7-9 and TRBJ2-2; a weak D match, TRBD2 (6 bases). Germline CDR1 SEHNR, CDR2 FQNEAQ (reference sequence). This CDR3 comprises 14 residues. Trimming left V 6 bases short and J 6 bases short, with 14 bases between. DNA for the CDR3: TGTGCCAGCAGTTATAAGGCGGGGTCCGGGGAGCTGTTTTTT. Protein product: CASSYKAGSGELFF.

The chain employs TRBV20-1 and TRBJ2-3; 7 nucleotides match TRBD2. The trim removed 0 bases at V and 1 base at J, leaving 1 base unmatched. The CDR3 is 14 amino acids. Germline CDR1 is DFQATT and CDR2 is SNEGSKA (reference sequence). The DNA for the CDR3 is TGCAGTGCTAGAGATCTAGCGGGCACAGATACGCAGTATTTT. Translating gives CSARDLAGTDTQYF.

The gene calls are TRBV3-1 and TRBJ2-5; TRBD2 aligns across 9 bases. Germline trimming cut 0 bases from V and 5 bases from J; bases unmatched to any gene: 13. Germline V gene sequence: CDR1 LGHDT, CDR2 YNNKEL (reference sequence). This CDR3 region has 18 residues. CDR3 loop: CASSQDLVLAGYLETQYF. CDR3 DNA sequence: TGTGCCAGCAGCCAAGATCTAGTCCTAGCGGGATACCTGGAGACCCAGTACTTC.

The genes are TRBV27 and TRBJ2-7; TRBD1 matches at 10 bases. The ends lost 8 bases at V and 2 bases at J; junction bases unmatched: 6. CDR1 is MNHEY, CDR2 SMNVEV, per germline (reference sequence). CDR3 size: 14 residues. Here the CDR3 reads CASGRDRGAYEQYF. CDR3 DNA: TGTGCCAGCGGCCGGGACAGGGGCGCCTACGAGCAGTACTTC.

At least ten counts were recorded for this clonotype. The J gene is TRBJ2-2, the V gene TRBV12-3 or TRBV12-4, with D unclear. The length of the CDR3 is 14 residues. Deletions cut 6 bases from V and 1 base from J, with 9 bases between. The CDR3 DNA sequence: TGTGCCAGCAGCCCCCAGGAGAACACCGGGGAGCTGTTTTTT. It yields the protein CASSPQENTGELFF.

This clonotype turned up a few times. This chain joins TRBV2 and TRBJ2-3, with TRBD2 matching over 8 bases. The V segment lost 4 bases and the J segment 1 base; nucleotides outside the gene matches: 4. Germline CDR1 is SNHLY and CDR2 is FYNNEI. The CDR3 covers 15 residues. The CDR3 bases are TGTGCCAGCAGTGGGCCAGCGGGGGGCACAGATACGCAGTATTTT. The encoded protein is CASSGPAGGTDTQYF.

This clonotype was detected only a few times. This sequence joins TRBV25-1 and TRBJ2-7; 8 bases are shared with TRBD2. In germline, CDR1 is MGHDK, CDR2 SYGVNS. The ends lost 4 bases at V and 5 bases at J; junction bases unmatched: 7. The CDR3 extends over 14 amino acids. The CDR3 protein is CASSVSGKRDEQYF. For the CDR3, the DNA is TGTGCCAGCAGTGTTAGCGGGAAACGAGACGAGCAGTACTTC.

In its sample, this clonotype was seen a few times. The chain has TRBV21-1 and TRBJ1-1; the D call in the table, TRBD1, was not verified against the DNA. TRBV21-1 is labeled a pseudogene. This CDR3 comprises 13 residues. CDR3 in DNA: TGTGCCAGCAGCAACTGGCAGGGCACTGAAGCTTTCTTT. It specifies CASSNWQGTEAFF.

The rearrangement uses TRBV6-2 or TRBV6-3 and TRBJ2-1; the D is unclear. This CDR3 is 15 amino acids long. Trimming left V 3 bases short and J 7 bases short, with 16 bases between. The germline CDR1 and CDR2 sequences are MNHEY and SVGEGT. The CDR3 here is CASSYNRAKRNEQFF. The CDR3 DNA reads TGTGCCAGCAGTTATAATAGGGCCAAGAGAAATGAGCAGTTCTTC.

The chain carries TRBV2 and TRBJ1-4; D is ambiguous. Deletions cut 6 bases from V and 7 bases from J, with 15 bases between. CDR1 SNHLY and CDR2 FYNNEI come from the germline V gene. The CDR3 is 14 residues long. The CDR3 reads CASRGAAFIEKLFF. CDR3 coding DNA: TGTGCCAGCAGAGGAGCAGCGTTTATTGAAAAACTGTTTTTT.

The chain links TRBV12-3 or TRBV12-4 to TRBJ1-3, with D maybe TRBD1 (6 bases). CDR3 length equals 15 residues. V lost 3 bases, J lost 0 bases, and 9 bases lay in between. The CDR3: CASSLGANSGNTIYF. The DNA for the CDR3 is TGTGCCAGCAGTTTGGGGGCTAACTCTGGAAACACCATATATTTT.

In its sample, this clonotype was seen a few times. The chain has TRBV20-1 and TRBJ2-7; D not certain. V was clipped by 5 bases and J by 4 bases, with 15 bases between them. The CDR3 loop spans 13 amino acids. CDR1 and CDR2 from the germline V gene are DFQATT and SNEGSKA (reference sequence). CDR3 amino acids: CSAGAAPPYEQYV. The CDR3 DNA is TGCAGTGCTGGTGCGGCACCACCTTACGAGCAGTACGTC.

This clonotype came up a few times. V gene TRBV20-1 combines with J gene TRBJ2-3; a weak D match, TRBD1 (6 bases). Germline values: CDR1 DFQATT, CDR2 SNEGSKA (reference sequence). The CDR3 is made up of 14 amino acids. With 5 bases removed from V and 4 bases from J, the gap between germline ends came to 16 bases. The DNA for the CDR3 is TGCAGTGCTCCCCGGACAGTTCACGCAGATACGCAGTATTTT. This codes for CSAPRTVHADTQYF.

This clonotype appeared a single time. In DNA form, the CDR3 reads TGTGCCAGCAGTGTAAGGGGTACCGAGCAGTACTTC. Protein sequence: CASSVRGTEQYF. The genes are TRBV2 and TRBJ2-7; TRBD1 is a possible D gene (5 bases). Per the germline V gene, CDR1 is SNHLY and CDR2 is FYNNEI. The ends were cut back, 4 bases at V and 6 bases at J, with 10 bases in the middle. This CDR3 region has 12 residues.

This clonotype was recorded a few times. The chain has TRBV5-1 and TRBJ1-6, with a tentative D call TRBD1 (6 bases). Germline V gene data show CDR1 as SGHRS and CDR2 as YFSETQ. V lost 4 bases, J lost 1 base, and 12 bases lay in between. CDR3 length: 16 amino acids. CDR3 sequence: CASSHKTGSYNSPLHF. The CDR3 nucleotides read TGCGCCAGCAGCCACAAGACAGGATCCTATAATTCACCCCTCCACTTT.

Only a few counts were recorded for this clonotype. The chain couples TRBV5-1 to TRBJ2-7, with 8 bases that match TRBD1. V lost 4 bases and J lost 0; bases outside the gene matches: 6. In germline, CDR1 is SGHRS, CDR2 YFSETQ. This CDR3 has 15 amino acids. In DNA, the CDR3 is TGCGCCAGCAGCCCTTGGACAGGGAGCTCCTACGAGCAGTACTTC. Residues: CASSPWTGSSYEQYF.

This clonotype was seen a few times. The chain couples TRBV20-1 to TRBJ2-1; D is possibly TRBD1 or TRBD2 (5 bases each). Trimming stripped 5 bases from V and 2 bases from J, with 10 bases between. CDR3 length equals 13 residues. Germline V lookup: CDR1 DFQATT, CDR2 SNEGSKA (reference sequence). The chain's CDR3 is CSAGDQTYNEQFF. The CDR3 DNA sequence: TGCAGTGCTGGGGACCAAACCTACAATGAGCAGTTCTTC.

This clonotype was recorded many times. This sequence joins TRBV6-2 or TRBV6-3 and TRBJ2-3; D gene unclear. The germline V and J ends were trimmed by 2 bases and 6 bases, with 3 bases remaining between them. The CDR3 sequence is 11 residues long. CDR1 and CDR2 from the germline V gene are MNHEY and SVGEGT. CDR3 region: CASSYEDTQYF. CDR3 DNA: TGTGCCAGCAGTTACGAGGATACGCAGTATTTT.

The chain combines TRBV28 with TRBJ2-4; D remains ambiguous. Trimming stripped 5 bases from V and 6 bases from J, with 14 bases between. The CDR3 loop spans 14 amino acids. CDR1 MDHEN and CDR2 SYDVKM come from the germline V gene. In DNA form, the CDR3 reads TGTGCCAGCAGTCTGCCACAATGGGGAAACATTCAGTACTTC. The encoded protein is CASSLPQWGNIQYF.

J is TRBJ2-1 and V is TRBV7-9, with D perhaps TRBD1 (5 bases). Germline CDR1 SEHNR, CDR2 FQNEAQ (reference sequence). The germline V and J ends were trimmed by 5 bases and 0 bases, with 8 bases remaining between them. The length of the CDR3 is 14 residues. CDR3 region: CASSQGISYNEQFF. CDR3 nucleotide sequence: TGTGCCAGCAGCCAGGGTATCTCCTACAATGAGCAGTTCTTC.

The table lists this clonotype with a few counts. This chain connects TRBV21-1 to TRBJ2-7; the D call in the table, TRBD2, was not verified against the DNA. TRBV21-1 corresponds to a pseudogene. The CDR3 extends over 17 amino acids. The CDR3 protein is CASSKRMASGLSYEQYF. Written as DNA, the CDR3 is TGTGCCAGCAGCAAGAGGATGGCTAGCGGACTATCCTACGAGCAGTACTTC.

This clonotype was counted a few times. This chain connects TRBV20-1 to TRBJ2-1, with 9 bases identical to TRBD2. The germline V gene has CDR1 DFQATT and CDR2 SNEGSKA (reference sequence). J was trimmed by 2 bases and V by 6 bases; bases with no gene match: 5. The CDR3 is 14 amino acids. CDR3 nucleotide sequence: TGCAGTGCCCCGGCGGGAGGGACCTACAATGAGCAGTTCTTC. This codes for CSAPAGGTYNEQFF.

The genes are TRBV3-1 and TRBJ2-7, with TRBD1 matching 8 bases. J gave up 2 bases and V 11 bases, and 14 bases lay outside the gene matches. This CDR3 has 15 residues. From germline, CDR1 is LGHDT and CDR2 YNNKEL (reference sequence). The CDR3: CACSPRQGTPYEQYF. The CDR3 nucleotides are TGTGCCTGTTCACCGAGACAGGGGACACCCTACGAGCAGTACTTC.

This clonotype was observed a single time. The rearrangement uses TRBV7-9 and TRBJ2-5; TRBD2 is a possible D gene (7 bases). Germline CDR1 SEHNR, CDR2 FQNEAQ (reference sequence). There are 14 residues in the CDR3. Deletions cut 5 bases from V and 6 bases from J, with 16 bases between. CDR3 sequence: CASSPGGGVKTQYF. The CDR3 bases are TGTGCCAGCAGCCCCGGAGGGGGGGTGAAGACCCAGTACTTC.

This sequence joins TRBV7-6 and TRBJ1-5; D unresolved. The germline V and J ends were trimmed by 1 base and 4 bases, with 5 bases remaining between them. The length of the CDR3 is 13 residues. Germline V gene lookup returns CDR1 SGHVS and CDR2 FNYEAQ. The CDR3 loop is CASSLGKNQPQHF. CDR3 DNA: TGTGCCAGCAGCTTAGGAAAGAATCAGCCCCAGCATTTT.

This clonotype came up a few times. V usage is TRBV5-1 and J usage is TRBJ2-1, with 7 nucleotides matching TRBD2. Per the germline V gene, CDR1 is SGHRS and CDR2 is YFSETQ. This CDR3 is 15 amino acids long. V was clipped by 2 bases and J by 6 bases; unmatched bases: 8. The CDR3 sequence: CASSLGGSKGNEQFF. The DNA for the CDR3 is TGCGCCAGCAGCTTAGGCGGGAGCAAGGGCAATGAGCAGTTCTTC. Combining the CDR3 with reference TRBV5-1 and TRBJ2-1 gives the whole variable domain KAGVTQTPRYLIKTRGQQVTLSCSPISGHRSVSWYQQTPGQGLQFLFEYFSETQRNKGNFPGRFSGRQFSNSRSEMNVSTLELGDSALYLCASSLGGSKGNEQFFGPGTRLTVL.

This clonotype was observed once. This chain joins TRBV6-1 and TRBJ2-2, with 15 bases identical to TRBD2. V was clipped by 7 bases and J by 2 bases; unmatched bases: 17. Germline assignment: CDR1 MNHNS and CDR2 SASEGT. CDR3 length equals 21 residues. The CDR3 here is CASTTPGTSGRKGSNTGELFF. In DNA, the CDR3 is TGTGCCAGCACCACGCCGGGGACTAGCGGGAGGAAGGGTAGTAACACCGGGGAGCTGTTTTTT.

The chain links TRBV4-1 to TRBJ2-3, with a tentative D call TRBD2 (6 bases). This CDR3 contains 17 residues. The V end was cut by 4 bases, the J end by 0 bases, with 17 bases between. Germline-derived CDR1 and CDR2 are MGHRA and YSYEKL. CDR3 nucleotides: TGCGCCAGCAGCCCCGAGGGACTCCTTGCTAGCACAGATACGCAGTATTTT. This translates into CASSPEGLLASTDTQYF.

This clonotype was counted between two and nine times. In DNA, the CDR3 is TGCAGTGCTAGTCTAGCGGGGGTCGAGACCCAGTACTTC. As protein: CSASLAGVETQYF. V and J are TRBV20-1 and TRBJ2-5; 10 bases are shared with TRBD2. The CDR3 runs to 13 residues. Germline trimming cut 3 bases from V and 5 bases from J; bases unmatched to any gene: 3. CDR1 is DFQATT, CDR2 SNEGSKA, per germline (reference sequence).